This passage covers 3 T cell receptor beta chains from one sample sequenced in a study of T-cell reconstitution after alpha-beta-depleted transplantation in children. As it was prepared, the TCRbeta library received unique molecular identifiers. A single record per CDR3 protein comes from TCRdb applying MiXCR to the PCR reads. This sample has a few hundred thousand distinct CDR3 sequences, with roughly 15% found just once. The sample was PBMCs, mostly from graft donor cells, taken 360 days after TCRalphabeta/CD19-depleted stem cell transplant. These TCRs come from a boy under two years old who had a stem cell transplant for Wiskott-Aldrich syndrome, so the T cells may come from the graft donor.

This clonotype was counted only a few times. The chain couples TRBV2 to TRBJ2-1; D is ambiguous. Per the germline V gene, CDR1 is SNHLY and CDR2 is FYNNEI. The CDR3 has 13 amino acids. V lost 7 bases to trimming and J lost 5 bases, with 12 bases between them. The CDR3 nucleotides are TGTGCCAGCACCCGGCGCGCTAACAATGAGCAGTTCTTC. It yields the protein CASTRRANNEQFF.

On this clonotype: The junction and the germline gene differ at one end; a read error may be behind it. This chain uses TRBV25-1 with TRBJ1-4; unclear D gene. Germline CDR1 reads MGHDK; CDR2 reads SYGVNS. The CDR3 covers 15 residues. As DNA, the CDR3 is TGTTCCAGCAGTGAGTTGAACACCTATAATGAAAAACTGTTTTTT. Translation gives CSSSELNTYNEKLFF.

Written as DNA, the CDR3 is TGCGCCAGCAGCCAAGCGGGGCTCCTTAACACCGGGGAGCTGTTTTTT. Translation: CASSQAGLLNTGELFF. V gene TRBV4-1 combines with J gene TRBJ2-2; possibly TRBD1 or TRBD2 for D (5 bases each). V lost 1 base, J lost 2 bases, and 11 bases lay in between. The length of the CDR3 is 16 residues. Germline V lookup: CDR1 MGHRA, CDR2 YSYEKL.